The 26 T cell receptor beta chains below come from one sample, sequenced in a study of blood T cell repertoires in COVID-19. TCRdb's copy holds only in-frame clones and misses some; the assay was immunoSEQ multiplex PCR. The sample comprises roughly 63,000 clones, about 74% of which are singletons, and roughly 27% rests with the top ten. The sample was peripheral blood. Receptors were obtained from a woman older than 75 with acute or convalescent COVID-19.

V gene TRBV5-5 combines with J gene TRBJ2-7; 9 bases are shared with TRBD1. CDR3 length: 16 residues. With 0 bases clipped from V and 3 bases from J, the junction kept 7 bases outside the gene matches. Germline CDR1 is SGHKS and CDR2 is YYEKEE (reference sequence). The CDR3 reads CASSLDVGQGIYEQYF. The CDR3, as DNA: TGTGCCAGCAGCTTGGATGTAGGACAGGGGATCTACGAGCAGTACTTC.

This chain connects TRBV9 to TRBJ1-6; D is possibly TRBD1 (6 bases). V was trimmed by 3 bases and J by 3 bases, leaving 10 bases between them. The CDR3 has 15 residues. The germline CDR1 and CDR2 sequences are SGDLS and YYNGEE. The CDR3 spells CASSAEQGYNSPLHF. The CDR3 coding sequence is TGTGCCAGCAGCGCTGAACAGGGCTATAATTCACCCCTCCACTTT.

The CDR3 here is CAISLKPGLEDNEQFF. In DNA form, the CDR3 reads TGTGCCATCAGTCTAAAACCGGGACTAGAAGACAATGAGCAGTTCTTC. The chain has TRBV10-3 and TRBJ2-1; 8 bases are a match to TRBD2. V lost 5 bases and J lost 5; bases outside the gene matches: 11. Germline lookup yields CDR1 ENHRY and CDR2 SYGVKD. The CDR3 has 16 residues.

This clone is a singleton in its sample. This chain joins TRBV7-2 and TRBJ1-1; D is ambiguous. V lost 2 bases and J 5 bases, leaving 15 bases between the germline ends. The V gene's germline CDR1 is SGHTA and CDR2 FQGNSA. The CDR3 is 15 amino acids. CDR3 DNA: TGTGCCAGCAGCTTATCTGCGACTACGGGGACTGAAGCTTTCTTT. Its translation is CASSLSATTGTEAFF.

The chain links TRBV15 to TRBJ2-5; 7 bases fit TRBD2. This CDR3 contains 17 residues. The germline CDR1 and CDR2 sequences are LNHNV and YYDKDF (reference sequence). The junction had 13 bases not matched to a gene; V was cut back by 4 bases and J by 2 bases. CDR3 sequence (DNA): TGTGCCACCAGCACCCCAGGGCGCGGGGGACTTCAAGAGACCCAGTACTTC. This gives the protein CATSTPGRGGLQETQYF.

A few counts support this clone. V and J are TRBV28 and TRBJ2-1, with TRBD2 identical over 10 bases. The CDR3 extends over 15 amino acids. Per the germline V gene, CDR1 is MDHEN and CDR2 is SYDVKM. J was trimmed by 6 bases and V by 5 bases; bases with no gene match: 7. CDR3: CASSTGTSAVNEQFF. The CDR3 region has the DNA TGTGCCAGCAGTACCGGGACTAGCGCTGTCAATGAGCAGTTCTTC.

This clone was picked up a small number of times. The chain employs TRBV10-3 and TRBJ1-2; 9 bases match TRBD1. This CDR3 is built from 14 residues. V was clipped by 4 bases and J by 7 bases; unmatched bases: 7. Germline V lookup: CDR1 ENHRY, CDR2 SYGVKD. CDR3 amino acids: CAISVGQGLSGYTF. For the CDR3, the DNA is TGTGCCATCAGTGTGGGACAGGGCCTCTCTGGCTACACCTTC.

This clone was picked up one time. The gene calls are TRBV7-9 and TRBJ1-2; 8 bases map to TRBD1. The CDR3 contains 14 residues. Germline CDR1 is SEHNR and CDR2 is FQNEAQ (reference sequence). The V gene end was trimmed by 3 bases and the J gene end by 3 bases; junction bases not matched to a gene: 3. CDR3 DNA sequence: TGTGCCAGCAGCTTTATGACAGGGGACTATGGCTACACCTTC. Protein product: CASSFMTGDYGYTF.

This chain uses TRBV11-2 with TRBJ1-1; 10 nucleotides align to TRBD1. This CDR3 is built from 13 residues. Per germline, CDR1 SGHAT and CDR2 FQNNGV. V was pared by 4 bases and J by 4 bases, with 0 bases of the junction left unmatched. The CDR3 sequence is CASSWDRGTEAFF. CDR3 DNA sequence: TGTGCCAGCAGCTGGGACAGGGGCACTGAAGCTTTCTTT. Looking up the rest from reference TRBV11-2 and TRBJ1-1 gives the full variable domain: EAGVAQSPRYKIIEKRQSVAFWCNPISGHATLYWYQQILGQGPKLLIQFQNNGVVDDSQLPKDRFSAERLKGVDSTLKIQPAKLEDSAVYLCASSWDRGTEAFFGQGTRLTVV.

V usage is TRBV4-2 and J usage is TRBJ2-7; 8 positions agree with TRBD1. V lost 0 bases, J lost 4 bases, and 8 bases stayed unmatched. The CDR3 is 16 amino acids. Looked up from germline, CDR1 is LGHNA and CDR2 is YNFKEQ. Here the CDR3 DNA reads TGTGCCAGCAGCCAAGATCGGAACAGGGGGGCGTACGAGCAGTACTTC. Translated: CASSQDRNRGAYEQYF.

The chain has TRBV7-8 and TRBJ2-1; possible D gene TRBD2, 6 bases. V lost 5 bases to trimming and J lost 1 base, with 18 bases between them. The germline gives CDR1 SGHVS, CDR2 FQNEAQ. The CDR3 runs to 17 residues. CDR3 region: CASSPSLAGDSYNEQFF. CDR3 sequence (DNA): TGTGCCAGCAGCCCATCACTAGCTGGGGATTCCTACAATGAGCAGTTCTTC.

V is TRBV9 and J is TRBJ1-3, with D unresolved. The germline gives CDR1 SGDLS, CDR2 YYNGEE. The length of the CDR3 is 15 residues. Trimming took 0 bases from V and 3 from J, leaving 10 bases between them. The CDR3 reads CASSVVGDFGNTIYF. CDR3 coding DNA: TGTGCCAGCAGCGTAGTCGGAGACTTTGGAAACACCATATATTTT.

This clone was picked up many times. The J gene is TRBJ1-1, the V gene TRBV7-8; D is undetermined. The CDR3 covers 18 residues. V dropped 5 bases and J dropped 0 bases, with 22 bases sitting between them. Germline assignment: CDR1 SGHVS and CDR2 FQNEAQ. The CDR3 DNA is TGTGCCAGCAGCCCAAAACCCGGAGTGGCAGCCTTGAACACTGAAGCTTTCTTT. This sequence encodes CASSPKPGVAALNTEAFF.

V and J are TRBV6-4 and TRBJ2-1, with D perhaps matching TRBD2 (6 bases). The CDR3 has 16 amino acids. V was shortened by 0 bases and J by 2 bases, with 11 bases between the two germline ends. The germline V gene encodes CDR1 MRHNA and CDR2 SNTAGT. The CDR3 sequence: CASSDSGGGTYNEQFF. The CDR3 DNA reads TGTGCCAGCAGTGACTCGGGGGGAGGAACCTACAATGAGCAGTTCTTC.

This clone turned up a few times. CDR3 nucleotide sequence: TGTGCCAGCAGTCCAGGGGGAGTGGGGGAGACCCAGTACTTC. Its translation is CASSPGGVGETQYF. The rearrangement uses TRBV28 and TRBJ2-5; 7 nucleotides match TRBD1. The CDR3 loop spans 14 amino acids. CDR1 is MDHEN, CDR2 SYDVKM, per germline. V gave up 5 bases and J gave up 5 bases; unmatched junction bases: 8.

The chain couples TRBV19 to TRBJ1-2, with 8 bases that match TRBD1. Germline-derived CDR1 and CDR2 are LNHDA and SQIVND (reference sequence). The CDR3 loop spans 13 amino acids. Losses at the gene ends were 7 bases for V and 7 bases for J; bases not matched to a gene: 8. The CDR3 region has the DNA TGTGCCAGTAAAGGACAGGGTCCAGGTGGCTACACCTTC. It encodes CASKGQGPGGYTF. The full variable domain, its missing parts supplied by reference TRBV19 and TRBJ1-2, is DGGITQSPKYLFRKEGQNVTLSCEQNLNHDAMYWYRQDPGQGLRLIYYSQIVNDFQKGDIAEGYSVSREKKESFPLTVTSAQKNPTAFYLCASKGQGPGGYTFGSGTRLTVV.

In DNA form, the CDR3 reads TGTGCCAGCAGTTTGACTAGCGGGGCGACCTACGAGCAGTACTTC. Residues: CASSLTSGATYEQYF. The rearrangement links TRBV27 to TRBJ2-7; the match to TRBD2 covers 11 bases. CDR3 length: 15 residues. The V gene's germline CDR1 is MNHEY and CDR2 SMNVEV (reference sequence). The V gene end was trimmed by 3 bases and the J gene end by 2 bases; junction bases not matched to a gene: 3.

This chain links TRBV5-1 with TRBJ1-5; 11 nucleotides agree with TRBD1. CDR1 and CDR2 (germline): SGHRS, YFSETQ. Trimming removed 0 bases from V and 6 bases from J; junction bases left unmatched: 2. This CDR3 region has 15 residues. The CDR3 sequence is CASSLGGQGGQPQHF. CDR3 nucleotides: TGCGCCAGCAGCTTGGGGGGACAGGGGGGTCAGCCCCAGCATTTT.

V usage is TRBV4-1 and J usage is TRBJ2-2, with 9 positions matching TRBD2. The CDR3 has 16 residues. Germline trimming cut 4 bases from V and 2 bases from J; bases unmatched to any gene: 5. Germline CDR1 reads MGHRA; CDR2 reads YSYEKL. CDR3 amino acids: CASSRRLAANTGELFF. The DNA of the CDR3 is TGCGCCAGCAGCCGCCGACTAGCGGCAAACACCGGGGAGCTGTTTTTT.

This chain connects TRBV5-6 to TRBJ1-1, with 9 bases lining up with TRBD1. The ends lost 4 bases at V and 4 bases at J; junction bases unmatched: 11. Germline lookup yields CDR1 SGHDT and CDR2 YYEEEE. This CDR3 region has 16 residues. The CDR3 spells CASSGRRTGGFTEAFF. CDR3 sequence (DNA): TGTGCCAGCAGCGGGAGGCGTACAGGGGGCTTCACTGAAGCTTTCTTT.

The J gene is TRBJ1-2, the V gene TRBV6-5; D gene unclear. Germline loops: CDR1 MNHEY, CDR2 SVGAGI. This CDR3 is built from 14 residues. V was trimmed by 6 bases and J by 4 bases, leaving 15 bases between them. The CDR3 region has the DNA TGTGCCAGCAGCCCGCATTCCCTATCCTATGGCTACACCTTC. Translated: CASSPHSLSYGYTF.

This clone was seen more than once but under ten times. The V and J genes are TRBV5-1 and TRBJ2-7, with D possibly matching TRBD2 (5 bases). The CDR3 covers 12 residues. Trimming removed 4 bases from V and 2 bases from J, with 7 bases in between. Germline loops: CDR1 SGHRS, CDR2 YFSETQ. CDR3: CASSLGTYEQYF. CDR3 in DNA: TGCGCCAGCAGCCTCGGGACCTACGAGCAGTACTTC.

V is TRBV3-1 (or the pseudogene TRBV3-2) and J is TRBJ2-5; 8 bases are a match to TRBD2. The CDR3 extends over 17 amino acids. CDR1 and CDR2 from the germline V gene are LGHDT and YNNKEL (reference sequence). Losses at the gene ends were 3 bases for V and 6 bases for J; bases not matched to a gene: 15. In DNA, the CDR3 is TGTGCCAGCAGCCACGGACTAGCCATTACCAAGAGTCAGACCCAGTACTTC. Its translation is CASSHGLAITKSQTQYF.

This clone occurred a few times. This rearrangement joins TRBV5-1 to TRBJ1-1; D is unresolved. The CDR3 has 14 amino acids. Germline V gives CDR1 SGHRS, CDR2 YFSETQ. Between the trimmed V and J ends, which lost 4 bases and 0 bases, there was a span of 10 bases. The CDR3 protein is CASSPDTLNTEAFF. The CDR3, as DNA: TGCGCCAGCAGCCCAGACACGTTGAACACTGAAGCTTTCTTT.

The J gene is TRBJ2-5, the V gene TRBV6-5; TRBD2 matches at 12 bases. The J segment lost 2 bases and the V segment lost 0 bases, leaving 1 base of the junction unmatched. In germline, CDR1 is MNHEY, CDR2 SVGAGI. The CDR3 spans 16 residues. In DNA form, the CDR3 reads TGTGCCAGCAGTTACTCCCTAGCGGGAGGGCAAGAGACCCAGTACTTC. It translates to CASSYSLAGGQETQYF.

The chain employs TRBV30 and TRBJ1-2, with D perhaps TRBD1 (6 bases). CDR1 and CDR2 (germline): GTSNPN, SVGIG (reference sequence). Trimming stripped 2 bases from V and 6 bases from J, with 10 bases between. This CDR3 comprises 12 residues. The CDR3 loop is CAWSTTGHGYTF. CDR3 coding DNA: TGTGCCTGGAGTACGACAGGCCATGGCTACACCTTC.